This paragraph reports one T cell receptor (beta chain). Original handling: Amplification with reference gene primers provided the estimates of nucleated cell counts. Sequenced by immunoSEQ multiplex PCR; TCRdb stores in-frame clones only, minus some. The V and J calls and clone size are taken from that table; D and trimming were inferred from the DNA. The sample records 130,000 to 150,000 clones, around four fifths being singletons. Adults between roughly 18 and 90 years of age took part from 20 to 25 US areas. This specimen belongs to a study of blood T cell repertoires in COVID-19. Study in general: Some COVID-19 samples were acute and others convalescent; all came from the United States, Italy and Spain.

Trimming left V 4 bases short and J 1 base short, with 21 bases between. This CDR3 region has 18 residues. Germline assignment: CDR1 SGHRS and CDR2 YFSETQ. Sequenced material: PBMCs or T cells enriched from blood (not recorded which). The chain has TRBV5-1 and TRBJ1-5; D call uncertain. The sequence came from a woman in her forties who had recovered from COVID-19. The CDR3 nucleotides read TGCGCCAGCAGCGCCTACCGGGGTAGGTGTGGCAGCAATCAGCCCCAGCATTTT. The encoded protein is CASSAYRGRCGSNQPQHF.